The clone carrying this T cell receptor beta chain occurred a few times. This record comes from a study of shared T cell receptors in the human thymus. The assay was immunoSEQ multiplex PCR, and TCRdb's table has in-frame clones only and misses some. The data hold around 730,000 clones, with 70% to 90% observed a single time. Germline CDR1 GTSNPN, CDR2 SVGIG (reference sequence). The CDR3 sequence is 14 residues long. The V gene lost 2 bases and the J gene lost 6 bases, with 13 bases spanning the gap. These same records also appear under a second study, on human thymus T cells. That paper adds: Obtained as resections during corrective heart surgery, the thymus tissue was then studied. Thymic repertoires overlap heavily among unrelated individuals, related research has reported.

The TCR comes from a girl under three years old with a congenital heart defect. Sequencing used thymocytes. V is TRBV30 and J is TRBJ1-4, with D perhaps matching TRBD1 (6 bases). The CDR3 protein is CAWSRIQGYEKLFF. CDR3 DNA sequence: TGTGCCTGGAGTAGAATCCAGGGGTATGAAAAACTGTTTTTT.